These 28 T cell receptor beta chains share one sample of origin, sequenced in a study of T cells after yellow fever vaccination. MiXCR, run by TCRdb on the 5' RACE reads, gives a single entry per CDR3 protein. Among roughly 30,000 distinct CDR3 sequences, under 12% were seen once, and the ten largest hold about 12%. This specimen consisted of PBMCs, either bulk or a sorted T-cell subset (CD4+, CD8+, memory, or dextramer-sorted; not recorded which), obtained approximately 15 days after the first yellow fever vaccination. The receptor source for this set is a young man who received the YFV17D yellow fever vaccine.

This clonotype was found a few times. The chain carries TRBV28 and TRBJ2-5; perhaps D is TRBD1 or TRBD2 (5 bases each). Germline-derived CDR1 and CDR2 are MDHEN and SYDVKM. This CDR3 region has 14 residues. V lost 3 bases and J lost 4, with 12 bases in between. The CDR3 DNA is TGTGCCAGCAGTTTGTTTGGGGCGGGAGAGACCCAGTACTTC. It yields the protein CASSLFGAGETQYF.

In this sample, this clonotype turned up many times. The chain has TRBV30 and TRBJ2-7; 8 bases agree with TRBD1. The CDR3 is 15 residues long. V lost 0 bases, J lost 2 bases, and 6 bases stayed unmatched. The V gene's germline CDR1 is GTSNPN and CDR2 SVGIG (reference sequence). Written as DNA, the CDR3 is TGTGCCTGGAGTGTAGGGACAGGAGTACCCTACGAGCAGTACTTC. Encoded protein: CAWSVGTGVPYEQYF.

This clonotype was observed a few times. The chain recombines TRBV7-2 with TRBJ2-1, with 9 nucleotides matching TRBD1. CDR3 length: 14 amino acids. With 5 bases clipped from V and 10 bases from J, the junction kept 9 bases outside the gene matches. Looked up from germline, CDR1 is SGHTA and CDR2 is FQGNSA. The CDR3 here is CASSRDRELGEQFF. The CDR3, as DNA: TGTGCCAGCAGCCGGGACAGGGAGCTGGGAGAGCAGTTCTTC. Filled out from reference TRBV7-2 and TRBJ2-1, the complete variable domain reads GAGVSQSPSNKVTEKGKDVELRCDPISGHTALYWYRQSLGQGLEFLIYFQGNSAPDKSGLPSDRFSAERTGGSVSTLTIQRTQQEDSAVYLCASSRDRELGEQFFGPGTRLTVL.

This clonotype was seen at least ten times. This chain joins TRBV7-3 and TRBJ2-3; the match to TRBD2 covers 7 bases. This CDR3 contains 14 residues. In germline, CDR1 is SGHTA, CDR2 FQGTGA. J lost 4 bases, V lost 2 bases, and 3 bases had no gene match. CDR3 DNA: TGTGCCAGCAGCTTACTAGCGGCCCCAGATACGCAGTATTTT. Residues: CASSLLAAPDTQYF.

The sample holds a few counts of this clonotype. A much larger clone differs by one base, so this may be a read error. The chain joins TRBV4-3 to TRBJ2-6; possible D gene TRBD1, 8 bases. The ends were cut back, 4 bases at V and 5 bases at J, with 24 bases in the middle. This CDR3 comprises 19 residues. Germline-derived CDR1 and CDR2 are LGHNA and YSLEER. CDR3 loop: CASSPQSTGEGYWANVLTF. For the CDR3, the DNA is TGCGCCAGCAGCCCCCAGTCGACAGGGGAGGGCTATTGGGCCAACGTCCTGACTTTC.

This clonotype was seen at least ten times. The chain is built from TRBV20-1 and TRBJ1-2; D uncertain. Trimming stripped 6 bases from V and 6 bases from J, with 29 bases between. Looked up from germline, CDR1 is DFQATT and CDR2 is SNEGSKA (reference sequence). The CDR3 spans 17 residues. The CDR3 region is CSATGTWVIGKGHGYTF. DNA of the CDR3: TGCAGTGCCACGGGTACCTGGGTGATCGGCAAAGGTCATGGCTACACCTTC.

This clonotype has a count of ten or more. This sequence joins TRBV12-3 or TRBV12-4 and TRBJ1-2; D uncertain. V was clipped by 3 bases and J by 14 bases, with 16 bases between them. The CDR3 consists of 12 residues. For the CDR3, the DNA is TGTGCCAGCAGTTTTGTCTTGGGGAAAGGGACCTTC. It is translated as CASSFVLGKGTF.

This clonotype was observed many times. This chain joins TRBV12-3 or TRBV12-4 and TRBJ2-3, with 7 bases identical to TRBD1. The trim removed 5 bases at V and 3 bases at J, leaving 8 bases unmatched. The CDR3 loop spans 15 amino acids. In DNA, the CDR3 is TGTGCCAGCAGTATTGACAGGGTAGGGACAGATACGCAGTATTTT. This codes for CASSIDRVGTDTQYF.

This clonotype has ten or more counts. The rearrangement uses TRBV6-2 or TRBV6-3 and TRBJ2-4; the D call may be TRBD1 or TRBD2 (5 bases each). V was cut by 4 bases and J by 7 bases, with 17 bases left in between. The germline gives CDR1 MNHEY, CDR2 SVGEGT. This CDR3 comprises 15 residues. Written as DNA, the CDR3 is TGTGCCAGCAGTTTCAATCGGGCAGAGGGGAACATTCAGTACTTC. The encoded protein is CASSFNRAEGNIQYF.

This clonotype was seen repeatedly, ten times or more. The chain uses TRBV5-1 and TRBJ2-2; no reliable D call. The CDR3 is 19 residues long. Deletions cut 0 bases from V and 0 bases from J, with 18 bases between. The germline CDR1 and CDR2 sequences are SGHRS and YFSETQ. The CDR3 DNA reads TGCGCCAGCAGCTTGGCCGCTAGGGTAACCATCGCGAACACCGGGGAGCTGTTTTTT. Its protein product is CASSLAARVTIANTGELFF.

The chain uses TRBV19 and TRBJ1-1, with D uncertain. CDR1 is LNHDA and CDR2 is SQIVND in the germline V gene (reference sequence). The ends were cut back, 3 bases at V and 1 base at J, with 6 bases in the middle. The CDR3 runs to 13 residues. The CDR3 DNA reads TGTGCCAGTAGTATTTCGGCGAACACTGAAGCTTTCTTT. Residues: CASSISANTEAFF. Based on the CDR3 plus reference TRBV19 and TRBJ1-1, the full variable domain is DGGITQSPKYLFRKEGQNVTLSCEQNLNHDAMYWYRQDPGQGLRLIYYSQIVNDFQKGDIAEGYSVSREKKESFPLTVTSAQKNPTAFYLCASSISANTEAFFGQGTRLTVV.

This clonotype was counted at least ten times. V is TRBV7-9 and J is TRBJ1-3; no firm D call. The V gene's germline CDR1 is SEHNR and CDR2 FQNEAQ (reference sequence). V lost 2 bases, J lost 4 bases, and 12 bases lay in between. This CDR3 region has 15 residues. Here the CDR3 DNA reads TGTGCCAGCAGCTTATTCCGCGGTCAGGGAAACACCATATATTTT. Residues: CASSLFRGQGNTIYF.

This clonotype was counted at least ten times. This chain connects TRBV7-2 to TRBJ1-2; D remains ambiguous. V was shortened by 5 bases and J by 4 bases, with 8 bases between the two germline ends. This CDR3 has 12 amino acids. The germline V gene encodes CDR1 SGHTA and CDR2 FQGNSA. The CDR3 loop reads CASSPWSYGYTF. CDR3 DNA sequence: TGTGCCAGCAGCCCGTGGAGCTATGGCTACACCTTC.

This clonotype was counted ten times or more. The rearrangement uses TRBV7-9 and TRBJ2-1; D remains unclear. From germline, CDR1 is SEHNR and CDR2 FQNEAQ (reference sequence). Trimming left V 8 bases short and J 5 bases short, with 10 bases between. The CDR3 has 12 residues. The CDR3, as DNA: TGTGCCAGCCAGCTTTCGAACAATGAGCAGTTCTTC. Amino acids: CASQLSNNEQFF.

This clonotype was detected many times. This chain uses TRBV6-2 or TRBV6-3 with TRBJ2-7; TRBD1 is a possible D gene (6 bases). This CDR3 comprises 14 residues. Germline loops: CDR1 MNHEY, CDR2 SVGEGT. Trimming removed 7 bases at V and 4 bases at J, with 17 bases between. The CDR3 bases are TGTGCCAGCAACCAACTGGGGACAAGATACGAGCAGTACTTC. Protein: CASNQLGTRYEQYF.

This clonotype was picked up many times. The rearrangement uses TRBV5-1 and TRBJ1-3, with D perhaps matching TRBD1 (6 bases). The length of the CDR3 is 16 residues. In germline, CDR1 is SGHRS, CDR2 YFSETQ. Deletions cut 0 bases from V and 0 bases from J, with 10 bases between. CDR3 coding DNA: TGCGCCAGCAGCTTGGAAGCAGGGGCCTCTGGAAACACCATATATTTT. Translating gives CASSLEAGASGNTIYF.

This clonotype was recorded a few times. V gene TRBV13 combines with J gene TRBJ2-2; 9 positions match TRBD2. CDR3 size: 17 residues. J was trimmed by 5 bases and V by 0 bases; bases with no gene match: 7. From germline, CDR1 is PRHDT and CDR2 FYEKMQ (reference sequence). The CDR3 nucleotides read TGTGCCAGCAGCTTAGGCCGGCGGGGGGGCCGAACCGGGGAGCTGTTTTTT. Translation gives CASSLGRRGGRTGELFF.

This clonotype was seen repeatedly, ten times or more. V usage is TRBV20-1 and J usage is TRBJ1-6; TRBD1 matches 8 bases. CDR1 DFQATT and CDR2 SNEGSKA come from the germline V gene (reference sequence). This CDR3 contains 15 residues. J lost 8 bases, V lost 0 bases, and 6 bases had no gene match. In nucleotides, the CDR3 is TGCAGTGCTAGAGAAATTGACAGGGGACATTCACCCCTCCACTTT. Its translation is CSAREIDRGHSPLHF.

This clonotype occurred many times. The chain couples TRBV18 to TRBJ2-1; D is tentatively TRBD1 or TRBD2 (5 bases each). CDR1 and CDR2 from the germline V gene are KGHSH and LQKENI. The CDR3 has 13 residues. V gave up 1 base and J gave up 8 bases, with 9 bases separating them. CDR3 protein: CASSPLMGDEQFF. In DNA, the CDR3 is TGTGCCAGCTCACCACTGATGGGGGATGAGCAGTTCTTC.

About this clonotype: Since a much larger clone is just one base distant, this may be a read error. This rearrangement joins TRBV5-6 to TRBJ2-7; D remains ambiguous. Trimming shortened V by 3 bases and J by 5 bases, and 12 bases separated the two germline ends. This CDR3 has 13 amino acids. Germline values: CDR1 SGHDT, CDR2 YYEEEE. The CDR3: CASSSTCGDEQYV. The CDR3 DNA is TGTGCCAGCAGCTCTACTTGTGGCGACGAGCAGTACGTC.

This clonotype occurred many times. The junction differs from germline at one of its ends, possibly a read error. This chain links TRBV10-2 with TRBJ2-7, with unresolved D. The germline V gene has CDR1 WSHSY and CDR2 SAAADI. The CDR3 sequence is 11 residues long. In DNA, the CDR3 is TGCGCCAGCAGTGCGGTCGAGACGCTTGTATTC. The encoded protein is CASSAVETLVF.

This clonotype was seen many times. The chain uses TRBV7-8 and TRBJ2-2; TRBD2 matches 7 bases. The CDR3 loop spans 15 amino acids. Germline V gene lookup returns CDR1 SGHVS and CDR2 FQNEAQ. J lost 4 bases, V lost 4 bases, and 6 bases had no gene match. Here the CDR3 reads CASSYGLVGTGELFF. The DNA for the CDR3 is TGTGCCAGCAGCTATGGACTAGTGGGCACCGGGGAGCTGTTTTTT.

This clonotype was seen more than once but under ten times. The chain recombines TRBV18 with TRBJ2-7, with 9 bases identical to TRBD1. The V gene end was trimmed by 5 bases and the J gene end by 2 bases; junction bases not matched to a gene: 4. The CDR3 has 14 residues. Germline CDR1 is KGHSH and CDR2 is LQKENI. CDR3 in DNA: TGTGCCAGCTCAAACAGGGGGCCCCCCTACGAGCAGTACTTC. This encodes CASSNRGPPYEQYF.

This clonotype was counted many times. The rearrangement joins TRBV5-1 to TRBJ2-6; tentative D call: TRBD1 (5 bases). Germline V gene sequence: CDR1 SGHRS, CDR2 YFSETQ. The CDR3 loop spans 15 amino acids. Trimming cost V 7 bases and J 2 bases, with 13 bases left between them. The chain's CDR3 is CASWGRLAGANVLTF. CDR3 in DNA: TGCGCCAGCTGGGGCAGGCTCGCTGGGGCCAACGTCCTGACTTTC.

This clonotype was seen many times. The V call is TRBV20-1, the J call TRBJ2-7; D perhaps matches TRBD1 (6 bases). CDR3 length: 12 amino acids. The germline CDR1 and CDR2 sequences are DFQATT and SNEGSKA (reference sequence). Trimming removed 3 bases at V and 4 bases at J, with 10 bases between. The CDR3 coding sequence is TGCAGTGCTAGGCAGGGACAATACGAGCAGTACTTC. The encoded protein is CSARQGQYEQYF.

About this clonotype itself: It may be a read error: a sequence one base away is much more abundant. The genes are TRBV5-6 and TRBJ2-7; possible D gene TRBD1, 6 bases. The V end lost 4 bases, the J end lost 6 bases, and 14 bases lay between the germline ends. This CDR3 spans 13 amino acids. Germline V gives CDR1 SGHDT, CDR2 YYEEEE. CDR3 coding DNA: TGTGCCAGCAGCCTCCGGGACAACTGCGAGCAGTACTTC. Its translation is CASSLRDNCEQYF. The variable domain in full, with the rest retrieved from reference TRBV5-6 and TRBJ2-7, is DAGVTQSPTHLIKTRGQQVTLRCSPKSGHDTVSWYQQALGQGPQFIFQYYEEEERQRGNFPDRFSGHQFPNYSSELNVNALLLGDSALYLCASSLRDNCEQYFGPGTRLTVT.

This clonotype came up many times. The rearrangement joins TRBV6-2 or TRBV6-3 to TRBJ2-7; TRBD1 matches 9 bases. In germline, CDR1 is MNHEY, CDR2 SVGEGT. J lost 2 bases, V lost 6 bases, and 8 bases had no gene match. The CDR3 runs to 15 residues. The CDR3 coding sequence is TGTGCCAGCAGCCTCGGACAGGGGCCAACCTACGAGCAGTACGTC. Translating it yields CASSLGQGPTYEQYV.

This clonotype has ten or more counts. J is TRBJ2-7 and V is TRBV5-5; 7 bases match TRBD1. With 3 bases clipped from V and 3 bases from J, the junction kept 12 bases outside the gene matches. The length of the CDR3 is 16 residues. Germline V CDR1 and CDR2: SGHKS, YYEKEE (reference sequence). The CDR3 nucleotides are TGTGCCAGCAGCTCGCAGGACAGGAGACGGGTCTACGAGCAGTACTTC. Its translation is CASSSQDRRRVYEQYF.